Shown below are 21 T cell receptor beta chains from a single sample sequenced in a study of cytomegalovirus exposure and HLA in healthy donors. The protocol was immunoSEQ multiplex PCR, while the TCRdb copy is restricted to in-frame clones and leaves out a portion. The table includes approximately 280,000 clones, 80% to 90% detected once. What was sequenced was PBMCs. The receptor set was obtained from a woman aged 18-29 years in good health and CMV-seronegative.

The chain couples TRBV6-6 to TRBJ2-7, with 9 bases fitting TRBD2. Germline CDR1 reads MNHNY; CDR2 reads SVGAGI (reference sequence). The V and J ends lost 0 bases and 5 bases, in that order; junction bases with no gene match: 5. CDR3 size: 15 residues. CDR3 region: CASSYSSGRAHEQYF. As DNA, the CDR3 is TGTGCCAGCAGTTACTCTAGCGGGAGAGCCCACGAGCAGTACTTC.

This clone has only one observation. The chain couples TRBV9 to TRBJ2-2; no clear D gene. This CDR3 is built from 13 residues. Trimming left V 3 bases short and J 1 base short, with 4 bases between. Germline-derived CDR1 and CDR2 are SGDLS and YYNGEE. In DNA, the CDR3 is TGTGCCAGCAGCGGAGGGAACACCGGGGAGCTGTTTTTT. Amino acid sequence: CASSGGNTGELFF.

The table lists this clone with a count of one. The chain recombines TRBV30 with TRBJ2-7, with 7 bases that match TRBD2. This CDR3 has 15 residues. V shed 2 bases and J 2 bases; nucleotides not matched to a gene: 9. Germline loops: CDR1 GTSNPN, CDR2 SVGIG (reference sequence). This chain's CDR3 is CAWSHGGRPPYEQYF. The CDR3 nucleotides read TGTGCCTGGAGTCACGGGGGGAGGCCCCCCTACGAGCAGTACTTC. Supplemented by reference TRBV30 and TRBJ2-7, the full variable domain reads SQTIHQWPATLVQPVGSPLSLECTVEGTSNPNLYWYRQAAGRGLQLLFYSVGIGQISSEVPQNLSASRPQDRQFILSSKKLLLSDSGFYLCAWSHGGRPPYEQYFGPGTRLTVT.

V gene TRBV29-1 combines with J gene TRBJ2-3; 7 bases are a match to TRBD1. The CDR3 contains 15 residues. V lost 7 bases to trimming and J lost 0 bases; unmatched junction nucleotides: 10. Germline CDR1 reads SQVTM; CDR2 reads ANQGSEA. The CDR3 sequence: CSAPTGPTSTDTQYF. For the CDR3, the DNA is TGCAGCGCCCCGACAGGGCCGACTAGCACAGATACGCAGTATTTT.

The gene calls are TRBV7-9 and TRBJ2-7, with TRBD2 matching 16 bases. Germline V gene sequence: CDR1 SEHNR, CDR2 FQNEAQ (reference sequence). J lost 1 base, V lost 5 bases, and 8 bases had no gene match. This CDR3 is built from 18 residues. The CDR3 bases are TGTGCCAGCAGCCCCACCGGGACTAGCGGGAGGGGATCCTACGAGCAGTACTTC. Residues: CASSPTGTSGRGSYEQYF.

The V and J genes are TRBV19 and TRBJ2-3; TRBD2 aligns across 9 bases. The germline CDR1 and CDR2 sequences are LNHDA and SQIVND (reference sequence). The CDR3 contains 19 residues. The V and J ends lost 1 base and 0 bases, in that order; junction bases with no gene match: 11. DNA of the CDR3: TGTGCCAGTAGTATAGGGCTAGCGGGGCCCTCACTTAGCACAGATACGCAGTATTTT. It encodes CASSIGLAGPSLSTDTQYF. Drawing the rest from reference TRBV19 and TRBJ2-3, the complete variable domain is DGGITQSPKYLFRKEGQNVTLSCEQNLNHDAMYWYRQDPGQGLRLIYYSQIVNDFQKGDIAEGYSVSREKKESFPLTVTSAQKNPTAFYLCASSIGLAGPSLSTDTQYFGPGTRLTVL.

This chain uses TRBV15 with TRBJ2-3; 7 bases line up with TRBD1. The CDR3 totals 13 residues. Per the germline V gene, CDR1 is LNHNV and CDR2 is YYDKDF (reference sequence). J was trimmed by 7 bases and V by 5 bases; bases with no gene match: 6. Here the CDR3 DNA reads TGTGCCACCAGCGTACCGGGACAGTATACGCAGTATTTT. This gives the protein CATSVPGQYTQYF.

This chain joins TRBV2 and TRBJ2-7; TRBD1 agrees at 7 bases. The trim removed 11 bases at V and 1 base at J, leaving 8 bases unmatched. This CDR3 has 13 residues. Per germline, CDR1 SNHLY and CDR2 FYNNEI. DNA of the CDR3: TGTGCCCGGTCGGGGACAGATTCCTACGAGCAGTACTTC. Amino acids: CARSGTDSYEQYF.

The rearrangement uses TRBV4-1 and TRBJ1-2; TRBD1 is a possible D gene (6 bases). Germline V gives CDR1 MGHRA, CDR2 YSYEKL. V lost 0 bases, J lost 5 bases, and 16 bases lay in between. CDR3 length: 16 amino acids. The CDR3 reads CASSQDYGGGGYGYTF. The CDR3 coding sequence is TGCGCCAGCAGCCAAGATTACGGGGGAGGGGGATATGGCTACACCTTC.

V is TRBV28 and J is TRBJ1-2; possibly TRBD1 for D (6 bases). Germline CDR1 is MDHEN and CDR2 is SYDVKM. The CDR3 is made up of 15 amino acids. V was trimmed by 8 bases and J by 6 bases, leaving 22 bases between them. This CDR3 is CASRRGRGGPHGYTF. The CDR3 coding sequence is TGTGCCAGCCGGCGGGGGCGGGGTGGTCCACATGGCTACACCTTC.

The rearrangement links TRBV25-1 to TRBJ1-2; unclear D gene. The length of the CDR3 is 14 residues. Deletions cut 7 bases from V and 5 bases from J, with 17 bases between. Per germline, CDR1 MGHDK and CDR2 SYGVNS. In DNA form, the CDR3 reads TGTGCCAGCACTGGGAGGCCGCACGGGTATGGCTACACCTTC. It codes for CASTGRPHGYGYTF.

This clone occurred a few times. The genes are TRBV10-3 and TRBJ1-2, with 9 bases identical to TRBD1. Germline CDR1 and CDR2: ENHRY and SYGVKD. With 0 bases clipped from V and 14 bases from J, the junction kept 4 bases outside the gene matches. The CDR3 runs to 12 residues. CDR3 nucleotides: TGTGCCATCAGTGAGTCTGGGACAGGGTCTACCTTC. Protein product: CAISESGTGSTF.

V and J are TRBV7-9 and TRBJ2-1; D is unclear. The germline V gene has CDR1 SEHNR and CDR2 FQNEAQ (reference sequence). The CDR3 is made up of 11 amino acids. V was trimmed by 6 bases and J by 10 bases, leaving 10 bases between them. CDR3 loop: CASSSSQEQFF. As DNA, the CDR3 is TGTGCCAGCAGTTCCAGTCAGGAGCAGTTCTTC.

The rearrangement uses TRBV7-2 and TRBJ2-1, with TRBD2 matching 11 bases. This CDR3 is built from 16 residues. The germline V gene encodes CDR1 SGHTA and CDR2 FQGNSA. The J segment lost 4 bases and the V segment lost 1 base, leaving 3 bases of the junction unmatched. The CDR3 loop is CASSLVAGGPYNEQFF. The DNA for the CDR3 is TGTGCCAGCAGCTTAGTAGCGGGGGGGCCATACAATGAGCAGTTCTTC. The whole variable domain, remainder taken from reference TRBV7-2 and TRBJ2-1, is GAGVSQSPSNKVTEKGKDVELRCDPISGHTALYWYRQSLGQGLEFLIYFQGNSAPDKSGLPSDRFSAERTGGSVSTLTIQRTQQEDSAVYLCASSLVAGGPYNEQFFGPGTRLTVL.

Regarding this clone: Sequence at one end of the junction differs from germline and may be a read error. V usage is TRBV6-1 and J usage is TRBJ2-1; TRBD2 is a possible D gene (5 bases). The CDR3 runs to 12 residues. Germline lookup yields CDR1 MNHNS and CDR2 SASEGT. The CDR3 DNA is TGTGCCAGCAGTGAAGCCCAGGACGGCGGGCTCTTC. Its translation is CASSEAQDGGLF.

V gene TRBV6-5 combines with J gene TRBJ1-3; D gene uncertain. V lost 5 bases and J 1 base, leaving 12 bases between the germline ends. The CDR3 is 15 residues long. Per germline, CDR1 MNHEY and CDR2 SVGAGI. CDR3 region: CASSPPGSSGNTIYF. CDR3 sequence (DNA): TGTGCCAGCAGTCCGCCGGGTTCTTCTGGAAACACCATATATTTT.

This chain uses TRBV6-5 with TRBJ2-1; TRBD2 matches at 7 bases. There are 14 residues in the CDR3. After removal of 6 bases from V and 0 bases from J, the junction contained 2 bases not matched to a gene. CDR1 and CDR2 (germline): MNHEY, SVGAGI. CDR3 sequence (DNA): TGTGCCAGCAGGCGGGACTACTCCTACAATGAGCAGTTCTTC. Amino acid sequence: CASRRDYSYNEQFF.

The chain joins TRBV11-2 to TRBJ2-3, with D possibly matching TRBD1 (5 bases). The V gene's germline CDR1 is SGHAT and CDR2 FQNNGV. V was trimmed by 1 base and J by 4 bases, leaving 18 bases between them. The CDR3 extends over 17 amino acids. The DNA for the CDR3 is TGTGCCAGCAGCTTAGGTAAAGGACAAATTCGGGCAGATACGCAGTATTTT. The encoded protein is CASSLGKGQIRADTQYF.

The V call is TRBV7-2, the J call TRBJ2-6, with TRBD1 as a possible D gene (5 bases). V was trimmed by 5 bases and J by 0 bases, leaving 14 bases between them. Germline lookup yields CDR1 SGHTA and CDR2 FQGNSA. The CDR3 extends over 17 amino acids. Here the CDR3 DNA reads TGTGCCAGCAGCCACCTGGGGCTGATCTCTGGGGCCAACGTCCTGACTTTC. Translating it yields CASSHLGLISGANVLTF. The whole variable domain, filled in from reference TRBV7-2 and TRBJ2-6, reads GAGVSQSPSNKVTEKGKDVELRCDPISGHTALYWYRQSLGQGLEFLIYFQGNSAPDKSGLPSDRFSAERTGGSVSTLTIQRTQQEDSAVYLCASSHLGLISGANVLTFGAGSRLTVL.

J is TRBJ2-7 and V is TRBV5-1, with a tentative D call TRBD1 (6 bases). CDR1 is SGHRS, CDR2 YFSETQ, per germline. Trimming left V 2 bases short and J 3 bases short, with 21 bases between. The CDR3 is 17 residues long. The CDR3: CASSFASNRARFYEQYF. CDR3 DNA: TGCGCCAGCAGCTTTGCATCGAACAGGGCCCGATTCTACGAGCAGTACTTC.

In its sample, this clone was seen once. The V and J genes are TRBV5-1 and TRBJ2-1; the match to TRBD2 covers 10 bases. The CDR3 consists of 17 residues. Germline trimming cut 4 bases from V and 3 bases from J; bases unmatched to any gene: 10. Germline V CDR1 and CDR2: SGHRS, YFSETQ. CDR3 sequence: CASSLKIGTSDYNEQFF. The CDR3 nucleotides are TGCGCCAGCAGCCTCAAGATCGGGACTAGCGACTACAATGAGCAGTTCTTC.